This record covers a single TCR beta chain. Its antigen is not identified. This entry belongs to a study of cytomegalovirus exposure and HLA in healthy donors. Across the whole study: The roughly 100 million unique TCR beta sequences, from roughly 170 million T cells, were found by an earlier analysis.

CMV serostatus data were not documented for this donor. The V gene end was trimmed by 3 bases and the J gene end by 4 bases; junction bases not matched to a gene: 22. The CDR3 loop spans 19 amino acids. Germline lookup yields CDR1 GTSNPN and CDR2 SVGIG (reference sequence). Study-level points and caveats: Several of the most significant clusters appeared linked to common viral pathogens, based on a later analysis. A missense DCLRE1C variant was associated with V- and J-gene trimming of TCR beta chains in a later analysis, and an independent cohort replicated the association.

In the PCR, 60 Vbeta and 13 Jbeta primers were used. Here immunoSEQ multiplex PCR was the method, and the copy in TCRdb shows in-frame clones only, minus some. Of 110,000 or so clones listed, about 80% are singletons. This sequence joins TRBV30 and TRBJ1-2; TRBD1 agrees at 8 bases. The clonotype originates from a human donor in good health. Sequenced sample: PBMCs. The CDR3, as DNA: TGTGCCTGGAGGGTTTCCTTGGGACAGGCTGGCGATGGCGGCTATGGCTACACCTTC. The encoded protein is CAWRVSLGQAGDGGYGYTF.